The clone carrying this T cell receptor (beta chain) turned up a few times. This sample was included in a study of T-cell memory formation after mild COVID-19. V was pared by 5 bases and J by 2 bases, with 13 bases between. The CDR3 contains 15 residues. Germline V CDR1 and CDR2: MNHEY, SVGAGI. A single record per CDR3 protein comes from TCRdb applying MiXCR to the 5' RACE reads. In the table there are hundreds of thousands of distinct CDR3 sequences, about 17% of which are singletons. The J gene is TRBJ1-5, the V gene TRBV6-5; D unresolved. Sequences were obtained from PBMCs or a T cell subset sorted from them (not recorded which). The source of this sequence is a man between 18 and 29 years old who had mild COVID-19 (a few samples of this study predate the infection). Cell type and time point are not known. The CDR3 here is CASSPRGRGNQPQHF. The CDR3 DNA follows: TGTGCCAGCAGTCCCCGCGGACGGGGCAATCAGCCCCAGCATTTT.